The rows below give T cell receptor beta chains drawn from one sample of a study of blood T cells in healthy people across ages. TCRdb re-called the 5' RACE reads with MiXCR, one entry per CDR3 protein. Seen here are under 2,000,000 distinct CDR3 sequences, roughly 49% observed once, and the top ten hold less than 2.5%. Sequencing was carried out using blood. The receptors come from a woman between 40 and 50 years old in good health. Each CDR3 is given with its conserved first and last residue. The D gene is left open where the match is weak. Some rows have no size entry. The others give once, few or many, or a class for an expanded clone.

TRBV27,15,TRBJ2-3,NA,NA,TGTGCCAGCAGTCTCCAGCTGGGAATGGCAGATACGCAGTATTTT,CASSLQLGMADTQYF
TRBV6-5,12,TRBJ2-2,NA,NA,TGTGCCAGCAGTTACGGGGCCGGGGAGCTGTTTTTT,CASSYGAGELFF
TRBV10-1,13,TRBJ2-7,NA,NA,TGCGCCAGCCAGGAGTCGATAGGGGGCGAGCAGTACTTC,CASQESIGGEQYF
TRBV5-1,13,TRBJ1-2,NA,NA,TGCGCCAGCAGCTTGGTTTTGGACTATGGCTACACCTTC,CASSLVLDYGYTF
TRBV10-3,17,TRBJ2-3,few,TRBD1,TGTGCCATCAGTGAGCCAAGGGACAGGGGCTTGACAGATACGCAGTATTTT,CAISEPRDRGLTDTQYF
TRBV5-1,11,TRBJ2-5,few,NA,TGCGCCAGCTTCTTTGGGGAGACCCAGTACTTC,CASFFGETQYF
TRBV9,10,TRBJ2-5,many,NA,TGTGCCAGCGGGGGCGAGACCCAGTACTTC,CASGGETQYF
TRBV6-5,16,TRBJ2-7,NA,TRBD1,TGTGCCAGCAGTTACGCCGGGACAGGGTTAGCCTACGAGCAGTACTTC,CASSYAGTGLAYEQYF
TRBV6-2/TRBV6-3,18,TRBJ2-3,NA,TRBD1,TGTGCCAGCAGTTACGCCCCCGCGGGGACAGGGGGCCCAGATACGCAGTATTTT,CASSYAPAGTGGPDTQYF
TRBV27,15,TRBJ1-1,few,TRBD1,TGTGCCAGCAGTCCCGGGACAGCTATGAACACTGAAGCTTTCTTT,CASSPGTAMNTEAFF
TRBV28,14,TRBJ1-4,NA,NA,TGTGCCAGCAGTTTTTCCAGGGACAATGAAAAACTGTTTTTT,CASSFSRDNEKLFF
TRBV29-1,14,TRBJ2-5,NA,TRBD1,TGCAGCGTTGAAGCTGGACAGGGGAAAGAGACCCAGTACTTC,CSVEAGQGKETQYF
TRBV20-1,15,TRBJ2-5,NA,NA,TGCAGTGCTAGAGATGGAGCCTATGTTCAAGAGACCCAGTACTTC,CSARDGAYVQETQYF
TRBV25-1,15,TRBJ1-2,NA,TRBD1,TGTGCCAGCAGTGGAACAAGGACAGGGGGCTATGGCTACACCTTC,CASSGTRTGGYGYTF
TRBV6-2/TRBV6-3,15,TRBJ1-1,NA,TRBD1,TGTGCCAGCAGTTACCGGGGGACAGGGCTCAGTGAAGCTTTCTTT,CASSYRGTGLSEAFF
TRBV12-3/TRBV12-4,15,TRBJ2-1,NA,NA,TGTGCCAGCAACCGGGACGGCCGACTTTATAATGAGCAGTTCTTC,CASNRDGRLYNEQFF
TRBV3-1,15,TRBJ2-4,NA,NA,TGTGCCAGCAGCCAAGGGGCCTGGGGGCAAAACATTCAGTACTTC,CASSQGAWGQNIQYF
TRBV28,14,TRBJ1-1,NA,NA,TGTGCCAGCAACGATCCGGGGGCAGGTACTGAAGCTTTCTTT,CASNDPGAGTEAFF
TRBV14,13,TRBJ1-2,NA,NA,TGTGCCAGCAGCCAATTTGGGAAGGATGGCTACACCTTC,CASSQFGKDGYTF
TRBV2,14,TRBJ2-3,NA,TRBD2,TGTGCCACCAGGACTAGCGGACTCTCGGATACGCAGTATTTT,CATRTSGLSDTQYF
TRBV5-1,14,TRBJ2-5,NA,TRBD1,TGCGCCAGCAGCTTGGAACAGGGGTTAGGGGCCCAGTACTTC,CASSLEQGLGAQYF
TRBV27,14,TRBJ1-5,once,NA,TGTGCCAGCAGTTTTCGGGGACTCAATCAGCCCCAGCATTTT,CASSFRGLNQPQHF
TRBV6-5,12,TRBJ2-1,NA,TRBD2,TGTGCCAGCAGGACCGGGGGGGCGGACCAGTTCTTC,CASRTGGADQFF
TRBV3-1,14,TRBJ2-3,NA,TRBD2,TGTGCCACCCACGAGGCGGGAGCCACAGATACGCAGTATTTT,CATHEAGATDTQYF
TRBV29-1,11,TRBJ1-4,NA,NA,TGCAGCGTGGATCAGGGAGGGCAACTGTTTTTT,CSVDQGGQLFF
TRBV7-6,14,TRBJ2-5,few,NA,TGTGCCAGCAGCTTAGACACAGGGTCAGAGACCCAGTACTTC,CASSLDTGSETQYF
TRBV6-1,15,TRBJ2-7,NA,TRBD1,TGTGCCAGCAGTGGAAACAGGGGCACCTCCTACGAGCAGTACTTC,CASSGNRGTSYEQYF
TRBV7-9,13,TRBJ1-2,NA,TRBD1,TGTGCCAGCAGCCTATTATCAGGGGGTAGCTACACCTTC,CASSLLSGGSYTF
TRBV6-5,12,TRBJ1-1,NA,NA,TGTGCCAGCAGTTCTCCTACAAGCGCAGCTTTCTTT,CASSSPTSAAFF
TRBV7-2,18,TRBJ1-1,NA,NA,TGTGCCAGCAGCTTAGCGTCTGCCAGGGCGGTCCCTGGACCTGAAGCTTTCTTT,CASSLASARAVPGPEAFF
TRBV6-2/TRBV6-3,15,TRBJ2-7,NA,TRBD1,TGTGCCAGCAACCACGACAGGGGTATCCTAAACGAGCAGTACTTC,CASNHDRGILNEQYF
TRBV7-2,13,TRBJ2-5,few,NA,TGTGCCAGCAGCTTAGGGATGGTAGAGACCCAGTACTTC,CASSLGMVETQYF
TRBV20-1,13,TRBJ2-5,few,NA,TGCAGTGCCCCGACGAGGGTTAGCGAGACCCAGTACTTC,CSAPTRVSETQYF
TRBV28,15,TRBJ2-1,NA,TRBD1,TGTGCCAGCAGTGCCCGGACAGGGAATCCCTATGAGCAGTTCTTC,CASSARTGNPYEQFF
TRBV24-1,12,TRBJ2-1,few,NA,TGTGCCACCAGTGGTAATTACAATGAGCAGTTCTTC,CATSGNYNEQFF
TRBV29-1,14,TRBJ2-1,NA,TRBD1,TGCAGCGTATTTAGGACAGGCTCCTACAATGAGCAGTTCTTC,CSVFRTGSYNEQFF
TRBV11-2,15,TRBJ2-4,few,NA,TGTGCCAGCAGCTTAGAAGGCATAGCCAAAAACATTCAGTACTTC,CASSLEGIAKNIQYF
TRBV24-1,14,TRBJ2-1,NA,NA,TGTGCCACCAGTCCCACCTCGGGGGGCACTGAGCAGTTCTTC,CATSPTSGGTEQFF
TRBV20-1,15,TRBJ2-2,NA,TRBD2,TGCAGTGCTAGAGATCCTAGCGGGGGGACCGGGGAGCTGTTTTTT,CSARDPSGGTGELFF
TRBV12-3/TRBV12-4,13,TRBJ2-5,many,NA,TGTGCCAGCAGTTTATGGGGGAGCGAGACCCAGTACTTC,CASSLWGSETQYF
TRBV5-5,17,TRBJ2-1,few,NA,TGTGCCAGCAGCTTCGGGGACGAAAGCCATTTCTACAATGAGCAGTTCTTC,CASSFGDESHFYNEQFF
TRBV20-1,15,TRBJ1-2,NA,TRBD1,TGCAGTGCTAGAGGGGTGGGACAGGGAGACTATGGCTACACCTTC,CSARGVGQGDYGYTF
TRBV6-6,16,TRBJ2-4,NA,NA,TGTGCCAGCAGTTACTCGCGGTCAGGGACCAAAAACATTCAGTACTTC,CASSYSRSGTKNIQYF
TRBV6-6,16,TRBJ2-1,NA,TRBD2,TGTGCCAGCAGTTACCCCGGGACTAGCGCTTACAATGAGCAGTTCTTC,CASSYPGTSAYNEQFF
TRBV4-2,15,TRBJ2-1,few,NA,TGTGCCAGCAGCCAAGTAGATGAGGCGGGCGATGAGCAGTTCTTC,CASSQVDEAGDEQFF
TRBV20-1,14,TRBJ2-7,NA,TRBD1,TGCAGTGCCTCCGGGACAGGCCTAACCTACGAGCAGTACTTC,CSASGTGLTYEQYF